The clone carrying this TCR beta chain was detected only a few times. The data are from a study of T-cell reconstitution after alpha-beta-depleted transplantation in children. A TCRbeta library incorporating unique molecular identifiers was prepared. TCRdb re-called the PCR reads through MiXCR, storing one row per CDR3 protein. This repertoire shows roughly 500,000 distinct CDR3 sequences, 32% found once; its top ten account for 2% to 2.5%. The specimen comprised PBMCs from the stem cell graft donor, sampled from the stem cell graft. The receptor was isolated from a human donor who donated a stem cell graft to a child with aplastic anemia.

The CDR3 loop is CSAISSGSSYNEQFF. Written as DNA, the CDR3 is TGCAGTGCTATTTCTAGCGGGAGCTCCTACAATGAGCAGTTCTTC. The chain joins TRBV20-1 to TRBJ2-1; 10 bases agree with TRBD2. The V gene's germline CDR1 is DFQATT and CDR2 SNEGSKA (reference sequence). V trimming: 4 bases; J trimming: 0 bases; junction bases outside the gene matches: 3. The CDR3 has 15 residues.